The 28 T cell receptor beta chains presented below share a single source sample, sequenced in a study of cytomegalovirus exposure and HLA in healthy donors. PCR employed 60 Vbeta and 13 Jbeta primers. Produced via immunoSEQ multiplex PCR; TCRdb's table is partial and in-frame only. The profile shows approximately 170,000 clones, around three quarters of them singletons. The sample was PBMCs. All receptors come from a man between 35 and 55 years old in good health and CMV-seronegative.

This sequence joins TRBV15 and TRBJ1-2; a possible D gene is TRBD1 (5 bases). V was trimmed by 3 bases and J by 3 bases, leaving 11 bases between them. Germline values: CDR1 LNHNV, CDR2 YYDKDF (reference sequence). The length of the CDR3 is 14 residues. Written as DNA, the CDR3 is TGTGCCACCAGCAGTAAGGGGTGGGACTATGGCTACACCTTC. This sequence encodes CATSSKGWDYGYTF.

Points on this clone: A read error may account for a junction end that differs from germline. This CDR3 is also generated by other DNA sequences in the sample. The rearrangement joins TRBV11-2 to TRBJ1-4; no clear D gene. Germline CDR1 reads SGHAT; CDR2 reads FQNNGV. This CDR3 has 15 residues. The CDR3 protein is CASTRGGATNEKLFF. In DNA, the CDR3 is TGTGCCAGCACCCGGGGAGGAGCAACTAATGAAAAACTGTTCTTT.

The chain joins TRBV2 to TRBJ2-7; possibly TRBD1 for D (5 bases). Trimming pared 7 bases from V and 5 bases from J, leaving 18 bases between. Germline V gene sequence: CDR1 SNHLY, CDR2 FYNNEI. The CDR3 runs 14 residues. The CDR3 region has the DNA TGTGCCAGCAACTACGAACAGGTATTACACGAGCAGTACTTC. This encodes CASNYEQVLHEQYF.

This chain joins TRBV5-1 and TRBJ2-7, with 8 bases that match TRBD2. Germline loops: CDR1 SGHRS, CDR2 YFSETQ. This CDR3 has 15 residues. V lost 0 bases and J lost 4; bases outside the gene matches: 6. The CDR3 is CASSLAQRERYEQYF. The CDR3 DNA follows: TGCGCCAGCAGCTTGGCCCAGCGGGAGCGTTACGAGCAGTACTTC.

The rearrangement uses TRBV14 and TRBJ2-3; 7 positions match TRBD2. The J segment lost 2 bases and the V segment lost 1 base, leaving 3 bases of the junction unmatched. The CDR3 totals 15 residues. The germline CDR1 and CDR2 sequences are SGHDN and FVKESK. In nucleotides, the CDR3 is TGTGCCAGCAGCCAAGGGCGGGAGACCACAGATACGCAGTATTTT. Its translation is CASSQGRETTDTQYF.

On this clone: Germline is not matched at one junction end, which may reflect a read error. The chain carries TRBV7-9 and TRBJ1-3, with TRBD1 identical over 7 bases. CDR3 length equals 15 residues. Germline V gene sequence: CDR1 SEHNR, CDR2 FQNEAQ (reference sequence). CDR3 loop: CSSSKDRPTGNTIYF. Written as DNA, the CDR3 is TGTTCCAGCAGCAAGGACAGGCCGACTGGAAACACCATATATTTT.

Worth noting for this clone: The junction does not match germline at one end; this may be a read error. The chain is built from TRBV7-9 and TRBJ2-1; D possibly corresponds to TRBD2 (7 bases). Germline CDR1 and CDR2: SEHNR and FQNEAQ (reference sequence). This CDR3 region has 16 residues. The CDR3, as DNA: TGTTCCAGCAGCTTAGGCGGGAGTGGTAGGGGGAATGAGCAGTTCTTC. It is translated as CSSSLGGSGRGNEQFF.

The V call is TRBV7-2, the J call TRBJ2-1, with TRBD2 matching 10 bases. This CDR3 region has 15 residues. J lost 8 bases, V lost 1 base, and 5 bases had no gene match. Germline V gene sequence: CDR1 SGHTA, CDR2 FQGNSA. The CDR3 reads CASSLEAAGGYEQFF. In DNA form, the CDR3 reads TGTGCCAGCAGCTTAGAGGCAGCGGGAGGGTATGAGCAGTTCTTC.

This clone was counted between two and nine times. V is TRBV28 and J is TRBJ2-7; maybe TRBD2 (5 bases). V dropped 7 bases and J dropped 6 bases, with 10 bases sitting between them. The CDR3 extends over 11 amino acids. Germline V gene data show CDR1 as MDHEN and CDR2 as SYDVKM. The CDR3 DNA reads TGTGCCAGCACACAAGAGGGCGAGCAGTACTTC. The encoded protein is CASTQEGEQYF.

Only one count was recorded for this clone. The chain combines TRBV2 with TRBJ1-6, with 7 bases that match TRBD1. Trimming at V came to 7 bases and at J to 7 bases, leaving 13 bases not matched to a gene. The CDR3 contains 16 residues. CDR1 and CDR2 (germline): SNHLY, FYNNEI. The CDR3 loop is CASTFTPGQYNSPLHF. The CDR3 DNA sequence: TGTGCCAGCACCTTTACCCCGGGACAGTACAATTCACCCCTCCACTTT.

This clone was observed once. The genes are TRBV6-5 and TRBJ1-3; no firm D call. Trimming removed 2 bases from V and 0 bases from J, with 11 bases in between. CDR1 is MNHEY and CDR2 is SVGAGI in the germline V gene. CDR3 length equals 16 residues. The CDR3 loop is CASSYTSEISGNTIYF. The CDR3 DNA follows: TGTGCCAGCAGTTACACATCAGAAATCTCTGGAAACACCATATATTTT.

J is TRBJ2-1 and V is TRBV28; possible D gene TRBD1, 5 bases. CDR1 is MDHEN, CDR2 SYDVKM, per germline. This CDR3 has 14 residues. The ends were cut back, 7 bases at V and 0 bases at J, with 10 bases in the middle. CDR3 in DNA: TGTGCCAGCACCCTTACAGGCTCCTACAATGAGCAGTTCTTC. Translation: CASTLTGSYNEQFF.

On this clone: Other nucleotide sequences in the sample specify the same CDR3. The chain carries TRBV9 and TRBJ2-1; 10 bases align to TRBD2. After removal of 0 bases from V and 4 bases from J, the junction contained 1 base not matched to a gene. Germline CDR1 SGDLS, CDR2 YYNGEE. The CDR3 contains 15 residues. CDR3 in DNA: TGTGCCAGCAGCGTAGAACTAGCGGGGTACAATGAGCAGTTCTTC. Residues: CASSVELAGYNEQFF.

Note on this clone: Additional DNA sequences in this sample encode the identical CDR3. The V and J genes are TRBV27 and TRBJ1-2; 9 nucleotides match TRBD1. This CDR3 has 17 amino acids. Germline V gene sequence: CDR1 MNHEY, CDR2 SMNVEV (reference sequence). With V trimmed by 5 bases and J by 4 bases, 14 bases remained unmatched. This chain's CDR3 is CASSGGRTGDFIYGYTF. CDR3 nucleotides: TGTGCCAGCAGTGGCGGAAGGACAGGGGATTTCATCTATGGCTACACCTTC.

This clone has more than one count but fewer than ten. The chain links TRBV10-3 to TRBJ2-1; no definite D call. The CDR3 runs to 12 residues. Deletions cut 8 bases from V and 1 base from J, with 6 bases between. Germline values: CDR1 ENHRY, CDR2 SYGVKD. The CDR3 nucleotides read TGTGCCATCTCTTTGTCCTACAATGAGCAGTTCTTC. It translates to CAISLSYNEQFF.

V is TRBV18 and J is TRBJ1-4, with D possibly matching TRBD1 (5 bases). This CDR3 region has 14 residues. Deletions cut 1 base from V and 5 bases from J, with 8 bases between. CDR1 and CDR2 from the germline V gene are KGHSH and LQKENI. The DNA of the CDR3 is TGTGCCAGCTCACCACAGGGGTTCAATGAAAAACTGTTTTTT. Amino acid sequence: CASSPQGFNEKLFF.

This clone has just one count. V is TRBV7-2 and J is TRBJ2-3; 9 nucleotides line up with TRBD2. From germline, CDR1 is SGHTA and CDR2 FQGNSA. The CDR3 covers 16 residues. The V gene end was trimmed by 3 bases and the J gene end by 3 bases; junction bases not matched to a gene: 7. This chain's CDR3 is CASSFIAGDPTDTQYF. Here the CDR3 DNA reads TGTGCCAGCAGCTTTATAGCGGGAGATCCGACAGATACGCAGTATTTT.

V is TRBV5-8 and J is TRBJ2-6, with D unclear. The CDR3 runs to 17 residues. V was shortened by 0 bases and J by 3 bases, with 13 bases between the two germline ends. Germline CDR1 is SGHTS and CDR2 is YDEGEE. The chain's CDR3 is CASSLESRPDGANVLTF. In nucleotides, the CDR3 is TGTGCCAGCAGCTTGGAGTCCAGGCCCGATGGGGCCAACGTCCTGACTTTC.

The chain joins TRBV2 to TRBJ2-1, with D unclear. The V end lost 7 bases, the J end lost 9 bases, and 19 bases lay between the germline ends. Germline CDR1 and CDR2: SNHLY and FYNNEI. The CDR3 consists of 14 residues. CDR3 sequence reads: CASTSELAVSEQFF. The CDR3 bases are TGTGCCAGCACGTCGGAGTTAGCCGTATCTGAGCAGTTCTTC.

The DNA for the CDR3 is TGTGCCAGCAGCTGGATGGACAGGGCTGGGAGCGAGCAGTACGTC. Residues: CASSWMDRAGSEQYV. This chain joins TRBV5-5 and TRBJ2-7, with 8 positions matching TRBD1. V lost 3 bases to trimming and J lost 6 bases; unmatched junction nucleotides: 11. The CDR3 is 15 amino acids. Per germline, CDR1 SGHKS and CDR2 YYEKEE (reference sequence).

The genes are TRBV5-4 and TRBJ1-1; a possible D gene is TRBD1 (6 bases). This CDR3 is 13 amino acids long. Trimming removed 7 bases from V and 3 bases from J, with 13 bases in between. Germline V gene data show CDR1 as SGHNT and CDR2 as YYREEE (reference sequence). The CDR3: CASEDRPDTEAFF. CDR3 in DNA: TGTGCCAGCGAAGACAGGCCTGACACTGAAGCTTTCTTT.

V usage is TRBV23-1 and J usage is TRBJ1-1, with 7 bases that match TRBD1. TRBV23-1 belongs to the ORF category, with a function that is uncertain. V lost 2 bases to trimming and J lost 7 bases; unmatched junction nucleotides: 7. The CDR3 runs 14 residues. CDR3 sequence reads: CASSQGARGFEAFF. For the CDR3, the DNA is TGCGCCAGCAGTCAAGGTGCCAGGGGGTTTGAAGCTTTCTTT.

The chain carries TRBV11-3 and TRBJ1-1; D not certain. Germline V gene sequence: CDR1 SGHNT, CDR2 YENEEA. This CDR3 spans 13 amino acids. The V end was cut by 0 bases, the J end by 5 bases, with 7 bases between. CDR3 protein: CASSLESTTEAFF. In DNA, the CDR3 is TGTGCCAGCAGCTTAGAATCGACAACTGAAGCTTTCTTT. Filled out from reference TRBV11-3 and TRBJ1-1, the complete variable domain reads EAGVVQSPRYKIIEKKQPVAFWCNPISGHNTLYWYLQNLGQGPELLIRYENEEAVDDSQLPKDRFSAERLKGVDSTLKIQPAELGDSAVYLCASSLESTTEAFFGQGTRLTVV.

This rearrangement joins TRBV7-9 to TRBJ2-6; 8 nucleotides match TRBD2. This CDR3 contains 16 residues. J was trimmed by 0 bases and V by 10 bases; bases with no gene match: 8. CDR1 is SEHNR and CDR2 is FQNEAQ in the germline V gene (reference sequence). The CDR3 DNA is TGTGCCACCCTTAGCGGGAAGAGCTCTGGGGCCAACGTCCTGACTTTC. Translating it yields CATLSGKSSGANVLTF.

V and J are TRBV7-2 and TRBJ2-7; D may be TRBD1 (5 bases). V shed 3 bases and J shed 2 bases, with 14 bases lying between them. Germline V CDR1 and CDR2: SGHTA, FQGNSA. The CDR3 consists of 15 residues. CDR3 in amino acids: CASSFYHRSPYEQYF. The CDR3 nucleotides read TGTGCCAGCAGCTTTTATCACAGGAGCCCCTACGAGCAGTACTTC.

This clone was picked up a small number of times. This chain uses TRBV7-2 with TRBJ1-2; TRBD1 agrees at 8 bases. The V and J ends lost 8 bases and 8 bases, in that order; junction bases with no gene match: 13. The CDR3 is 14 amino acids. CDR1 is SGHTA and CDR2 is FQGNSA in the germline V gene. The DNA of the CDR3 is TGTGCCAGCCTCTCGGACAGGGAGCGAAGGGGCTACACCTTC. It yields the protein CASLSDRERRGYTF.

The gene calls are TRBV5-1 and TRBJ2-5; tentatively, D is TRBD1 (5 bases). V was cut by 4 bases and J by 0 bases, with 13 bases left in between. Per germline, CDR1 SGHRS and CDR2 YFSETQ. The CDR3 has 15 residues. The CDR3 DNA reads TGCGCCAGCAGCCTGGCCCAGGGTGACCAAGAGACCCAGTACTTC. Translating gives CASSLAQGDQETQYF.

This chain connects TRBV30 to TRBJ2-7; D is possibly TRBD2 (6 bases). CDR1 and CDR2 from the germline V gene are GTSNPN and SVGIG (reference sequence). CDR3 size: 13 residues. The V end was cut by 2 bases, the J end by 4 bases, with 12 bases between. CDR3 DNA sequence: TGTGCCTGGAGTCGGAGGGGCGCGTACGAGCAGTACGTC. It specifies CAWSRRGAYEQYV.